Listed below are T cell receptor beta chains from one sample, sequenced in a study of neoadjuvant nivolumab and ipilimumab in lung cancer. TCRdb's table, derived via immunoSEQ multiplex PCR, lists solely in-frame clones and lacks some. The sample records 20,000 to 25,000 clones, roughly 84% being singletons. The material was peripheral blood, obtained before neoadjuvant nivolumab, alone or with ipilimumab. The receptors shown here come from an adult with non-small cell lung cancer. Both conserved end residues are part of each CDR3. Fields, in order: clone size, V gene, D gene, J gene, CDR3 DNA, CDR3 protein. A D gene is named only where the DNA matches it firmly. A clone size is listed for some rows: how often the clone was seen (once, few, many), or a class if it is expanded.

NA	TRBV18	NA	TRBJ2-2	TGTGCCAGCTCACCACAAGGTTCCACCGGGGAGCTGTTTTTT	CASSPQGSTGELFF
once	TRBV7-2	NA	TRBJ2-4	TGTGCCAGCAGCCGAACAACAGGTGGCAACATTCAGTACTTC	CASSRTTGGNIQYF
once	TRBV30	NA	TRBJ1-4	TGTGCCTGGAGTGTTGGTCAGACTAATGAAAAACTGTTTTTT	CAWSVGQTNEKLFF
NA	TRBV5-1	NA	TRBJ2-5	TGCGCCAGCAGTAGACAACAAGAGACCCAGTACTTC	CASSRQQETQYF
NA	TRBV18	NA	TRBJ1-2	TGTGCCAGCTCACCATACTCTATTAATGGCTACACCTTC	CASSPYSINGYTF
NA	TRBV30	TRBD2	TRBJ2-1	TGTGCCTGGAGTGTAGGCGGGAGAAGGAAAAGTGAGCAGTTCTTC	CAWSVGGRRKSEQFF
few	TRBV5-6	NA	TRBJ1-2	TGTGCCAGCAGCTTGGGCGTAGGGTCTCTTAACTATGGCTACACCTTC	CASSLGVGSLNYGYTF
NA	TRBV6-6	NA	TRBJ1-5	TGTGCCAGCAGTTCACTACCCCCTAGCAATCAGCCCCAGCATTTT	CASSSLPPSNQPQHF
NA	TRBV30	NA	TRBJ2-7	TGTGCCTGGAACAGGGATTTGGGCTACGAGCAGTACTTC	CAWNRDLGYEQYF
NA	TRBV2	NA	TRBJ1-2	TGTGCCAGCAGTGAGCGCAGTTATGGCTACACCTTC	CASSERSYGYTF
NA	TRBV5-6	TRBD2	TRBJ2-3	TGTGCCAGCAGCTTTCCTACTAGCGCCCGCACAGATACGCAGTATTTT	CASSFPTSARTDTQYF
NA	TRBV29-1	TRBD1	TRBJ1-1	TGCAGCGTCGTATTTGACAGGGTGAACACTGAAGCTTTCTTT	CSVVFDRVNTEAFF
NA	TRBV30	NA	TRBJ1-4	TGTGCCTGGAGTCCTGGGGTGGGTAGCGATGAAAAACTGTTTTTT	CAWSPGVGSDEKLFF
NA	TRBV7-3	TRBD1	TRBJ1-1	TGTGCCAGCAGCCTAATGGCAGGGGGCCTGAACACTGAAGCTTTCTTT	CASSLMAGGLNTEAFF
NA	TRBV9	NA	TRBJ1-2	TGTGCCAGCAGTGAGACTTATGGCTACACCTTC	CASSETYGYTF
once	TRBV7-2	NA	TRBJ2-6	TGTGCCAGCAGCTTGATGGCCGGGGGCGGTGGGGCCAACGTCCTGACTTTC	CASSLMAGGGGANVLTF
NA	TRBV4-2	NA	TRBJ1-1	TGTGCCAGCAGCCCCCCGCGGGCAGCCCTTAACACTGAAGCTTTCTTT	CASSPPRAALNTEAFF
NA	TRBV29-1	NA	TRBJ1-2	TGCAGCGTGAGGGACAACAACTATGGCTACACCTTC	CSVRDNNYGYTF
NA	TRBV18	TRBD1	TRBJ1-1	TGTGCCACCGTAAACAGGGGAGGGGGCACTGAAGCTTTCTTT	CATVNRGGGTEAFF
NA	TRBV4-2	NA	TRBJ2-3	TGTGCCAGCAGCCTCGAACTATGGGGGTCCACAGATACGCAGTATTTT	CASSLELWGSTDTQYF
NA	TRBV30	NA	TRBJ2-7	TGTGCCTGGAGAAGGCGGCTAGCCCGTGGAGACGAGCAGTACTTC	CAWRRRLARGDEQYF
NA	TRBV27	TRBD1	TRBJ1-2	TGTGCCAGCAGGCCGCCCACAGGGGCTGACCATGGCTACACCTTC	CASRPPTGADHGYTF
NA	TRBV6-6	NA	TRBJ2-7	TGTGCCAGCAGATGGGGCATGAATACCTACGAGCAGTACTTC	CASRWGMNTYEQYF
NA	TRBV5-4	TRBD2	TRBJ2-1	TGTGCCAGCAGCTGGGGGCTAGCGGGAGCCTACAATGAGCAGTTCTTC	CASSWGLAGAYNEQFF
NA	TRBV5-1	NA	TRBJ2-2	TGCGCCAGCAAGTATTTGGGGGCCGGGGAGCTGTTTTTT	CASKYLGAGELFF
NA	TRBV5-1	NA	TRBJ2-5	TGCGCCAGCAGCTTGGTGGCAGCAACCCAAGAGACCCAGTACTTC	CASSLVAATQETQYF
NA	TRBV7-9	TRBD1	TRBJ1-2	TGTGCCAGCAGCTTCGGGGACAGCTATGGCTACACCTTC	CASSFGDSYGYTF
few	TRBV14	NA	TRBJ1-5	TGTGCCAGCAGCCAAGACAGCAATCAGCCCCAGCATTTT	CASSQDSNQPQHF
NA	TRBV18	NA	TRBJ2-2	TGTGCCAGCTCACCATGGAAGGGGCGAACCGGGGAGCTGTTTTTT	CASSPWKGRTGELFF
NA	TRBV4-1	NA	TRBJ2-1	TGCGCCAGCAGCCAAGAGCCCTATCCCACTCCCTCCAATGAGCAGTTCTTC	CASSQEPYPTPSNEQFF
NA	TRBV29-1	TRBD2	TRBJ2-7	TGCAGCGTTGACCCGGGCGGGGGGAGGGCACCCGAGCAGTACTTC	CSVDPGGGRAPEQYF
NA	TRBV5-1	NA	TRBJ2-6	TGCGCCAGCAGCCCGAGGACGGTCAAGAGCTCTGGGGCCAACGTCCTGACTTTC	CASSPRTVKSSGANVLTF
NA	TRBV6-6	NA	TRBJ2-7	TGTGCCAGCAGGAGAGAGTCTACGGCGTACGAGCAGTACTTC	CASRRESTAYEQYF
NA	TRBV28	NA	TRBJ1-4	TGTGCCAGCAGCCGGTCAGAGGATGAAAAACTGTTTTTT	CASSRSEDEKLFF
NA	TRBV2	TRBD1	TRBJ1-5	TGTGCCAGCAGCGATGACAGGGGGAGGCAGCCCCAGCATTTT	CASSDDRGRQPQHF
once	TRBV18	TRBD2	TRBJ2-1	TGTGCCAGCTCTCGGACTAGCGGGAGCTCCTACAATGAGCAGTTCTTC	CASSRTSGSSYNEQFF
once	TRBV29-1	NA	TRBJ2-7	TGCAGCGTTGTTTGGTCCTACGAGCAGTACTTC	CSVVWSYEQYF
NA	TRBV29-1	NA	TRBJ2-3	TGCAGCGTTGATTATACCCTCGGGGTAACCACAGATACGCAGTATTTT	CSVDYTLGVTTDTQYF
NA	TRBV5-1	TRBD2	TRBJ2-7	TGCGCCAGCAGCTCCGAAAGCGGGAGGCGATCCTACGAGCAGTACTTC	CASSSESGRRSYEQYF
NA	TRBV7-7	TRBD2	TRBJ2-3	TGTGCTAGCAGCTTAGGGACTAGCGGAGATACGCAGTATTTT	CASSLGTSGDTQYF
NA	TRBV18	TRBD2	TRBJ2-1	TGTGCCAGCTCACCAGGGCTAGCGGGAAACAATGAGCAGTTCTTC	CASSPGLAGNNEQFF
NA	TRBV5-1	NA	TRBJ1-2	TGCGCCAGCAGCTTAGGGGGGGCCAACTATGGCTACACCTTC	CASSLGGANYGYTF
NA	TRBV5-1	NA	TRBJ2-5	TGCGCCAGCAGCTTGGGGACACTTCAAGAGACCCAGTACTTC	CASSLGTLQETQYF
NA	TRBV6-5	TRBD1	TRBJ1-4	TGTGCCAGCAGTTTCCCGACAGGGGTAGGTGAAAAACTGTTTTTT	CASSFPTGVGEKLFF
NA	TRBV19	NA	TRBJ1-1	TGTGCCAGTACAAGAATGACTGAAGCTTTCTTT	CASTRMTEAFF
NA	TRBV6-1	TRBD1	TRBJ1-4	TGTGCCTCCACAGGGGGCTCTTCTAATGAAAAACTGTTTTTT	CASTGGSSNEKLFF
NA	TRBV5-1	NA	TRBJ1-1	TGCGCCAGCAGCTTGGGCCGGGGGGGCTTGAACACTGAAGCTTTCTTT	CASSLGRGGLNTEAFF
NA	TRBV7-8	NA	TRBJ2-6	TGTGCCAGCGGAACTGATATCTCTGGGGCCAACGTCCTGACTTTC	CASGTDISGANVLTF
NA	TRBV7-2	NA	TRBJ1-2	TGTGCCAGCAGCTTATACCCGCCTGATACCTATGGCTACACCTTC	CASSLYPPDTYGYTF
NA	TRBV7-2	NA	TRBJ1-2	TGTGCCAGCAGCTTAGGTTTACAGGCGACCTATGGCTACACCTTC	CASSLGLQATYGYTF
NA	TRBV6-6	NA	TRBJ1-4	TGTGCCAGCAGCCCCCCGACAGGAAGTAATGAAAAACTGTTTTTT	CASSPPTGSNEKLFF
few	TRBV11-2	TRBD2	TRBJ2-2	TGTGCCAGCAGCTCTAGCGGGAGGATCACCGGGGAGCTGTTTTTT	CASSSSGRITGELFF
NA	TRBV18	TRBD2	TRBJ2-1	TGTGCCAGCTCTCAGCGCGGGAGGGCCTACAATGAGCAGTTCTTC	CASSQRGRAYNEQFF